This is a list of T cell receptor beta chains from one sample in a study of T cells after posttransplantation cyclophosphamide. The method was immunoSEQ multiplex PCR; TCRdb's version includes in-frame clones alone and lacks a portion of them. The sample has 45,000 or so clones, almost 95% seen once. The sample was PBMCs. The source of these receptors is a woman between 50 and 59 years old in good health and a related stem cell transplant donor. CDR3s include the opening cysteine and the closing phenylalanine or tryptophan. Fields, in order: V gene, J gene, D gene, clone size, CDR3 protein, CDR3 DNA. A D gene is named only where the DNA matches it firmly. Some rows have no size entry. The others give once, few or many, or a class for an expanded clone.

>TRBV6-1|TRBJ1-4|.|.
CASSDGQMNEKLFF
TGTGCCAGCAGCGACGGACAGATGAATGAAAAACTGTTTTTT
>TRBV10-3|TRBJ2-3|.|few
CAISEGGVQDTQYF
TGTGCCATCAGTGAGGGAGGGGTGCAAGATACGCAGTATTTT
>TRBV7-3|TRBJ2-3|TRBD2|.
CASSLKGLAGVTDTQYF
TGTGCCAGCAGCTTAAAAGGGCTAGCGGGAGTAACAGATACGCAGTATTTT
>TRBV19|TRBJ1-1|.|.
CASSPRGGRVNTEAFF
TGTGCCAGTAGTCCCCGGGGGGGACGGGTGAACACTGAAGCTTTCTTT
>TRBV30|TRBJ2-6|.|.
CAWTPSPSSGANVLTF
TGTGCCTGGACCCCTAGCCCGAGCTCTGGGGCCAACGTCCTGACTTTC
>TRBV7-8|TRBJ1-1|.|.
CASSLVGLLNTEAFF
TGTGCCAGCAGCTTAGTTGGACTGCTGAACACTGAAGCTTTCTTT
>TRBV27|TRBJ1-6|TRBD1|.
CASSTRAQGLVLNSPLHF
TGTGCCAGCAGCACGCGAGCACAGGGGCTGGTATTAAATTCACCCCTCCACTTT
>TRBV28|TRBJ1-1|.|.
CASNWEGGFEAFF
TGTGCCAGCAACTGGGAGGGGGGGTTTGAAGCTTTCTTT
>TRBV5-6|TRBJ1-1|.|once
CASRGDLNTEAFF
TGTGCCAGCAGGGGAGATTTGAACACTGAAGCTTTCTTT
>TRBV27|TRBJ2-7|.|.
CASSERGGEQYF
TGTGCCAGCAGTGAAAGGGGCGGTGAGCAGTACTTC
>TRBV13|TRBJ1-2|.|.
CASSSSRQSPYGYTF
TGTGCCAGCAGCTCCTCGAGACAGTCTCCTTATGGCTACACCTTC
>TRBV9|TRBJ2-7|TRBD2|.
CASSSGASGAYEQYF
TGTGCCAGCAGCAGTGGGGCTAGCGGGGCCTACGAGCAGTACTTC
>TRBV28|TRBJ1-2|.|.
CASSLAGYGYTF
TGTGCCAGCAGTTTGGCAGGCTATGGCTACACCTTC
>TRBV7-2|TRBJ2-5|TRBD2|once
CASSLSSGRGSGETQYF
TGTGCCAGCAGCTTAAGTAGCGGGAGGGGAAGCGGGGAGACCCAGTACTTC
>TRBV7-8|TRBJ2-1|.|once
CASSLNPGVSYNEQFF
TGTGCCAGCAGCTTAAACCCAGGGGTGTCCTACAATGAGCAGTTCTTC
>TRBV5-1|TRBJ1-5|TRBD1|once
CASSPGQGGNQPQHF
TGCGCCAGCAGCCCAGGACAGGGAGGTAATCAGCCCCAGCATTTT
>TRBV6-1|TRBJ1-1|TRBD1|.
CASSETDRGLVNTEAFF
TGTGCCAGCAGTGAAACGGACAGGGGGCTGGTGAACACTGAAGCTTTCTTT
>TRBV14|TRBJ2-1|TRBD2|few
CASASGLYNEQFF
TGTGCCAGCGCTAGCGGACTTTACAATGAGCAGTTCTTC
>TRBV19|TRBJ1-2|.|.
CASSTPSGGRDGYTF
TGTGCCAGTAGTACCCCTAGCGGGGGGCGGGATGGCTACACCTTC
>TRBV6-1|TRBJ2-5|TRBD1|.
CASRRGGSQGAQYF
TGTGCCAGCAGGCGAGGGGGCAGCCAGGGGGCCCAGTACTTC
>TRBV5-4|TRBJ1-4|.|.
CASSLDSYNEKLFF
TGTGCCAGCAGCTTGGACAGCTATAATGAAAAACTGTTTTTT
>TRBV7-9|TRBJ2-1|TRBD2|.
CASSYLTSGYSYNEQFF
TGTGCCAGCAGCTACCTGACTAGCGGCTACTCCTACAATGAGCAGTTCTTC
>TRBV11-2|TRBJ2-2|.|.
CASSSPRNLLTGELFF
TGTGCCAGCAGTTCCCCGCGGAACCTACTCACCGGGGAGCTGTTTTTT
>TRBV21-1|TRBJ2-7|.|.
CASSSPNPTGYEQYF
TGTGCCAGCAGCTCCCCGAACCCGACAGGGTACGAGCAGTACTTC
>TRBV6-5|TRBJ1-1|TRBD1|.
CASSSPGQGMNTEAFF
TGTGCCAGCAGTTCCCCGGGACAGGGTATGAACACTGAAGCTTTCTTT
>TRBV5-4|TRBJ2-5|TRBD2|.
CASSLELAGGLETQYF
TGTGCCAGCAGCTTGGAACTAGCGGGGGGTTTGGAGACCCAGTACTTC
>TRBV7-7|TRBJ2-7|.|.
CASSSTGGSEQYF
TGTGCCAGCAGCTCGACAGGTGGAAGCGAGCAGTACTTC
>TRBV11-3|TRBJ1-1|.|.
CASSLQGGENTEAFF
TGTGCCAGCAGCCTCCAGGGTGGTGAGAACACTGAAGCTTTCTTT
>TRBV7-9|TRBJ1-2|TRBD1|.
CASSLETGQSGYTF
TGTGCCAGCAGCTTAGAGACAGGGCAGAGCGGCTACACCTTC
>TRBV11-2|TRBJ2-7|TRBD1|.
CASSFGQGSYEQYF
TGTGCCAGCAGCTTCGGACAGGGCTCCTACGAGCAGTACTTC
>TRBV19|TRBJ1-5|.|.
CASSIGFKGVPNNQPQHF
TGTGCCAGTAGTATAGGTTTCAAGGGGGTCCCGAACAATCAGCCCCAGCATTTT
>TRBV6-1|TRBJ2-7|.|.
CASSEGQPYEQYF
TGTGCCAGCAGTGAGGGCCAGCCCTACGAGCAGTACTTC
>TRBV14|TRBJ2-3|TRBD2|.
CASSQGGRAAFSTDTQYF
TGTGCCAGCAGCCAAGGCGGGAGGGCGGCCTTTAGCACAGATACGCAGTATTTT
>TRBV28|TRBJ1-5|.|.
CASSLDSGNQPQHF
TGTGCCAGCAGTTTGGATTCAGGGAATCAGCCCCAGCATTTT
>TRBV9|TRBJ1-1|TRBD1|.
CASTIFRGQGNTEAFF
TGTGCCAGCACCATCTTTCGAGGACAGGGGAACACTGAAGCTTTCTTT
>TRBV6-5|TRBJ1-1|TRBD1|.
CASSTGDRGGTEAFF
TGTGCCAGCAGTACCGGGGACAGGGGAGGTACTGAAGCTTTCTTT
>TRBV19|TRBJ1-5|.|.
CASSIARNQPQHF
TGTGCCAGTAGTATAGCGCGGAATCAGCCCCAGCATTTT
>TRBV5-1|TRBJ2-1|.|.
CASSLEVQMIYNEQFF
TGCGCCAGCAGCTTGGAAGTACAAATGATATACAATGAGCAGTTCTTC
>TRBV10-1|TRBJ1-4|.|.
CASRADVGTEKLFF
TGCGCCAGCAGAGCCGACGTAGGGACAGAAAAACTGTTTTTT
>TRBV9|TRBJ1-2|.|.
CASSVDGPADYGYTF
TGTGCCAGCAGCGTAGATGGCCCAGCGGACTATGGCTACACCTTC